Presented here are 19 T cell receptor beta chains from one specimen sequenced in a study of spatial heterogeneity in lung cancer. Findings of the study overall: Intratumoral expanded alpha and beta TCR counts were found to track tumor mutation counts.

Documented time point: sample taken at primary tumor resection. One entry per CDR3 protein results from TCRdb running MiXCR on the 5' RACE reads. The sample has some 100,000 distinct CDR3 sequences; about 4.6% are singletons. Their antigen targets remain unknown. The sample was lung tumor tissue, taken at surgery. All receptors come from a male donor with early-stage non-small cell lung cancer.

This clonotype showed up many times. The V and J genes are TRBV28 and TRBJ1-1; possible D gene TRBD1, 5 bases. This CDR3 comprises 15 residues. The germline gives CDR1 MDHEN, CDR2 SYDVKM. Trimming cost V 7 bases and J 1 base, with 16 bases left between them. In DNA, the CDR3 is TGTGCCAGCAAATCCCCGGCAGGGCGGAACACTGAAGCTTTCTTT. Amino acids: CASKSPAGRNTEAFF.

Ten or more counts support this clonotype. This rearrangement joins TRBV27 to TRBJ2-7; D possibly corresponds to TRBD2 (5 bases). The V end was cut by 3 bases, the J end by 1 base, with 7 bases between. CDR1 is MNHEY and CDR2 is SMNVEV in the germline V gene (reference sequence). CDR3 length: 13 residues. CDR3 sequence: CASSFGESYEQYF. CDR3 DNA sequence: TGTGCCAGCAGTTTCGGGGAGTCCTACGAGCAGTACTTC.

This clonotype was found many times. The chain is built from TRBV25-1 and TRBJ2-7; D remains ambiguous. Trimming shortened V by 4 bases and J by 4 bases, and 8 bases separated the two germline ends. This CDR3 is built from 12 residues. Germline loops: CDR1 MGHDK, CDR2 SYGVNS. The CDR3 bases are TGTGCCAGCAGTGGGAACAGTTACGAGCAGTACTTC. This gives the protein CASSGNSYEQYF.

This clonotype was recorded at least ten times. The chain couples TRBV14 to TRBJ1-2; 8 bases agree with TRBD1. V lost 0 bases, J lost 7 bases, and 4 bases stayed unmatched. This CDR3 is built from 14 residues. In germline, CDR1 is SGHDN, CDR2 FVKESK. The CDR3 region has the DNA TGTGCCAGCAGCCAAGATAACAGGGGGGCTGGCTACACCTTC. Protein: CASSQDNRGAGYTF.

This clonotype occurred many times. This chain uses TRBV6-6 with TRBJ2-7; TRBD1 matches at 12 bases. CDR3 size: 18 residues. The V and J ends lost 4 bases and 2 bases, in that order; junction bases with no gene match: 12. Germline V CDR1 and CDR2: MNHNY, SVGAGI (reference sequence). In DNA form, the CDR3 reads TGTGCCAGCAGTTCGTCGGGGGACAGGGGGCTTTTTGCCTACGAGCAGTACTTC. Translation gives CASSSSGDRGLFAYEQYF.

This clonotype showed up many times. CDR3 residues: CASSQAGVHGYTF. The CDR3 DNA reads as TGTGCCAGCAGCCAAGCAGGGGTCCATGGCTACACCTTC. The chain is built from TRBV14 and TRBJ1-2, with a weak D call TRBD1 (6 bases). The CDR3 length is 13 residues. V was cut by 1 base and J by 6 bases, with 9 bases left in between. The germline V gene has CDR1 SGHDN and CDR2 FVKESK.

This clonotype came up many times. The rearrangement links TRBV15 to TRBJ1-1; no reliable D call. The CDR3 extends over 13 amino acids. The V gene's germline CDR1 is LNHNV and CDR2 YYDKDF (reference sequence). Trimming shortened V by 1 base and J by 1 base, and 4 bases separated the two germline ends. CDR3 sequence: CATSRVGNTEAFF. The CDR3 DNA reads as TGTGCCACCAGCAGAGTGGGGAACACTGAAGCTTTCTTT.

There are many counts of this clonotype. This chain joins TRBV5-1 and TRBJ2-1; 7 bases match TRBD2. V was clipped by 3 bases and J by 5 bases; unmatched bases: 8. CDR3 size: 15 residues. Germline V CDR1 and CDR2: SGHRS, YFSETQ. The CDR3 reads CASSYGLVAHNEQFF. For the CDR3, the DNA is TGCGCCAGCAGCTACGGACTAGTTGCCCACAATGAGCAGTTCTTC.

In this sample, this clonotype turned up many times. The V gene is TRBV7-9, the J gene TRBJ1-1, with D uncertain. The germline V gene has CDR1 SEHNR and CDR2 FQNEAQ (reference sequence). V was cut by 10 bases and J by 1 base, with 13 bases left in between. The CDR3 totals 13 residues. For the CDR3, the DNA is TGTGCCATTATCCGGGGAGGGAACACTGAAGCTTTCTTT. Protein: CAIIRGGNTEAFF.

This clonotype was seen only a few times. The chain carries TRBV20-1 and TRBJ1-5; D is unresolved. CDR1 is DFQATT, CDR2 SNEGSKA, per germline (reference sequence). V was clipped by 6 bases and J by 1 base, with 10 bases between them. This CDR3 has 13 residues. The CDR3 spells CSARRESNQPQHF. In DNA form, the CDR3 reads TGCAGTGCCAGGAGGGAGAGCAATCAGCCCCAGCATTTT.

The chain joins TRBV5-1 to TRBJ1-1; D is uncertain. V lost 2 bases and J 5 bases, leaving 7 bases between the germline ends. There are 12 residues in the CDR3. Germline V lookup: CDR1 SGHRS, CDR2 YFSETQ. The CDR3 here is CASSFMGTEAFF. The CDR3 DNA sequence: TGCGCCAGCAGCTTTATGGGGACTGAAGCTTTCTTT.

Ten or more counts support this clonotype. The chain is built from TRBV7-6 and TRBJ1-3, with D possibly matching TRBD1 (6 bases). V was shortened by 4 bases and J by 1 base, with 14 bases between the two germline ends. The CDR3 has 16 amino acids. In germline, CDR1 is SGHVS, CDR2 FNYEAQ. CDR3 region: CASSSQADRSGNTIYF. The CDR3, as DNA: TGTGCCAGCAGCTCACAAGCCGACAGGTCTGGAAACACCATATATTTT.

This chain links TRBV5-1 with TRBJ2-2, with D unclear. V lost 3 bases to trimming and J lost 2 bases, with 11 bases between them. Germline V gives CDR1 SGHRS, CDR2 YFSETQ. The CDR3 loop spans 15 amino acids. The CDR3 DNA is TGCGCCAGCAGCTCCTGGGCCAGAAACACCGGGGAGCTGTTTTTT. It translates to CASSSWARNTGELFF.

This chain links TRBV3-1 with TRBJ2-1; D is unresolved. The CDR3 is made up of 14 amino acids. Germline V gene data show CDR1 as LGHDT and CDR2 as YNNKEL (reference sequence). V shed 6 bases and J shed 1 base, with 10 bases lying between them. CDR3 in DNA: TGTGCCAGCAGTCGAGGAACGTCCTACAATGAGCAGTTCTTC. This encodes CASSRGTSYNEQFF.

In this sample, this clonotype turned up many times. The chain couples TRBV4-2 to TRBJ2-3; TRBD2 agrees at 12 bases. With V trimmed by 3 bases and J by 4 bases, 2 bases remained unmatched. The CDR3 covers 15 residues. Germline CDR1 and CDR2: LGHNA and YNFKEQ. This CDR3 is CASSQSSGRADTQYF. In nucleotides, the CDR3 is TGTGCCAGCAGCCAGTCTAGCGGGAGGGCAGATACGCAGTATTTT.

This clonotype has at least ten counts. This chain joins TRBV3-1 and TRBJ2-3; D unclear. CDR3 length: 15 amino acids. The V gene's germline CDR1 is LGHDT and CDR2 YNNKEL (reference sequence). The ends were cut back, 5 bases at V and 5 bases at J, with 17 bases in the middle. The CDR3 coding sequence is TGTGCCAGCAGCGAAGGCCAGTCTAGTCAAGATACGCAGTATTTT. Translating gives CASSEGQSSQDTQYF.

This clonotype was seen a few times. CDR3 loop: CASNLIQGAETQYF. The CDR3 DNA reads TGTGCCAGCAATCTTATACAGGGGGCGGAGACCCAGTACTTC. The chain employs TRBV28 and TRBJ2-5, with 9 bases fitting TRBD1. V shed 7 bases, J shed 5 bases, and the junction held 8 bases outside the gene matches. The CDR3 consists of 14 residues. Germline V gene lookup returns CDR1 MDHEN and CDR2 SYDVKM.

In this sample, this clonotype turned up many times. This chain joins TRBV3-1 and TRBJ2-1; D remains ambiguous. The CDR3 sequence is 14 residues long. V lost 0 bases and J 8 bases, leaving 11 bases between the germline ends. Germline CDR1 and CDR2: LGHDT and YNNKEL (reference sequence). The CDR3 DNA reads TGTGCCAGCAGCCAAGATCAGACGAGCGATGAGCAGTTCTTC. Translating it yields CASSQDQTSDEQFF.

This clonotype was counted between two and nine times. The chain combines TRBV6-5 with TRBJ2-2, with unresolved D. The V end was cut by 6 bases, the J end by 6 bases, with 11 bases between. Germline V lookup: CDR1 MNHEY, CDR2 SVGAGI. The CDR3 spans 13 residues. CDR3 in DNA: TGTGCCAGCAGGGGTTCCGTCTCCGGGGAGCTGTTTTTT. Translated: CASRGSVSGELFF.